The 24 T cell receptor beta chains below all came from one sample that was sequenced in a study of Tregs in tolerant kidney transplant recipients. Sequenced by immunoSEQ multiplex PCR; TCRdb stores in-frame clones only, minus some. The sample shows about 240,000 clones, about 86% of them seen only once. Sequencing was performed on CD4+ T cells from blood. The receptors originated from a human donor in good health.

This chain connects TRBV27 to TRBJ2-7; 11 nucleotides line up with TRBD2. Germline V CDR1 and CDR2: MNHEY, SMNVEV (reference sequence). This CDR3 is 17 amino acids long. The trim removed 4 bases at V and 2 bases at J, leaving 10 bases unmatched. CDR3 in DNA: TGTGCCAGCAGTTCTTCCGCTAGCGGGAGGAATACCTACGAGCAGTACTTC. Protein sequence: CASSSSASGRNTYEQYF.

The V and J genes are TRBV19 and TRBJ2-7; 7 bases agree with TRBD1. The V gene's germline CDR1 is LNHDA and CDR2 SQIVND (reference sequence). The V gene end was trimmed by 6 bases and the J gene end by 0 bases; junction bases not matched to a gene: 5. This CDR3 is built from 14 residues. CDR3 protein: CASSLDRSSYEQYF. As DNA, the CDR3 is TGTGCCAGTAGCCTGGACAGGAGCTCCTACGAGCAGTACTTC.

This chain links TRBV7-8 with TRBJ1-2; D uncertain. V lost 3 bases to trimming and J lost 0 bases, with 14 bases between them. In germline, CDR1 is SGHVS, CDR2 FQNEAQ. CDR3 length: 16 amino acids. In nucleotides, the CDR3 is TGTGCCAGCAGCTTCTACAAGACGGCAGCTAACTATGGCTACACCTTC. Its translation is CASSFYKTAANYGYTF.

This chain joins TRBV5-1 and TRBJ1-3, with TRBD1 matching over 7 bases. Germline values: CDR1 SGHRS, CDR2 YFSETQ. V was clipped by 4 bases and J by 0 bases; unmatched bases: 4. The CDR3 covers 15 residues. The CDR3 protein is CASSLDRASGNTIYF. The CDR3 DNA sequence: TGCGCCAGCAGCCTAGACAGGGCCTCTGGAAACACCATATATTTT.

The table lists this clone with a count of one. V and J are TRBV6-1 and TRBJ1-1; possibly TRBD1 for D (6 bases). The CDR3 is 15 residues long. Germline values: CDR1 MNHNS, CDR2 SASEGT. With 5 bases removed from V and 0 bases from J, the gap between germline ends came to 13 bases. CDR3 sequence: CASSPLGQMNTEAFF. CDR3 nucleotide sequence: TGTGCCAGCAGTCCGCTCGGACAGATGAACACTGAAGCTTTCTTT.

This clone was detected a few times. J is TRBJ2-6 and V is TRBV5-1, with a weak D call TRBD2 (6 bases). The V gene lost 0 bases and the J gene lost 0 bases, with 13 bases spanning the gap. Germline assignment: CDR1 SGHRS and CDR2 YFSETQ. This CDR3 comprises 18 residues. This CDR3 is CASSLGGGPGSGANVLTF. In DNA, the CDR3 is TGCGCCAGCAGCTTGGGAGGAGGGCCGGGCTCTGGGGCCAACGTCCTGACTTTC.

J is TRBJ2-7 and V is TRBV6-1; D remains ambiguous. The CDR3 spans 12 residues. Germline lookup yields CDR1 MNHNS and CDR2 SASEGT. V was shortened by 4 bases and J by 2 bases, with 6 bases between the two germline ends. CDR3 protein: CASSAFPYEQYF. The CDR3 DNA follows: TGTGCCAGCAGTGCTTTTCCCTACGAGCAGTACTTC.

This chain uses TRBV11-2 with TRBJ2-5; no firm D call. Per the germline V gene, CDR1 is SGHAT and CDR2 is FQNNGV. The CDR3 totals 14 residues. Deletions cut 3 bases from V and 1 base from J, with 9 bases between. The CDR3 DNA is TGTGCCAGCAGCTTTCCGGTCTCCCAAGAGACCCAGTACTTC. This gives the protein CASSFPVSQETQYF.

The J gene is TRBJ2-7, the V gene TRBV5-1; possible D gene TRBD1, 6 bases. Trimming left V 2 bases short and J 6 bases short, with 12 bases between. Germline V lookup: CDR1 SGHRS, CDR2 YFSETQ. The CDR3 contains 13 residues. This CDR3 reads CASSFAQGTEQYF. The DNA for the CDR3 is TGCGCCAGCAGCTTTGCACAGGGAACCGAGCAGTACTTC.

This clone occurred a few times. The chain recombines TRBV7-9 with TRBJ1-4; D is unclear. Germline CDR1 SEHNR, CDR2 FQNEAQ (reference sequence). The CDR3 runs to 13 residues. Trimming pared 6 bases from V and 3 bases from J, leaving 8 bases between. The CDR3 is CASRVRANEKLFF. The CDR3 nucleotides are TGTGCCAGCAGGGTTCGGGCTAATGAAAAACTGTTTTTT.

This clone was counted between two and nine times. The J gene is TRBJ2-7, the V gene TRBV28; a possible D gene is TRBD2 (6 bases). Germline CDR1 and CDR2: MDHEN and SYDVKM. This CDR3 has 16 residues. V was clipped by 4 bases and J by 1 base, with 17 bases between them. The CDR3 DNA sequence: TGTGCCAGCAGTTCCGGGACTCAAGGGGCGTCCTACGAGCAGTACTTC. This gives the protein CASSSGTQGASYEQYF. Supplemented by reference TRBV28 and TRBJ2-7, the full variable domain reads DVKVTQSSRYLVKRTGEKVFLECVQDMDHENMFWYRQDPGLGLRLIYFSYDVKMKEKGDIPEGYSVSREKKERFSLILESASTNQTSMYLCASSSGTQGASYEQYFGPGTRLTVT.

As for this clone: The identical CDR3 is also encoded by other nucleotide sequences in the sample. The chain links TRBV19 to TRBJ1-3; D is undetermined. The germline gives CDR1 LNHDA, CDR2 SQIVND (reference sequence). The CDR3 consists of 14 residues. V was pared by 4 bases and J by 0 bases, with 7 bases between. CDR3 sequence (DNA): TGTGCCAGTAGTACCGGAGCCTCTGGAAACACCATATATTTT. It codes for CASSTGASGNTIYF.

This clone has just a few counts. The V and J genes are TRBV1 and TRBJ2-7; no DNA check was done on the table's D call, TRBD2. TRBV1 constitutes a pseudogene. This CDR3 spans 16 amino acids. The CDR3 DNA reads TGCACCAGCAGCCAAGATAGTGTGCGGGATTGGGACGAGCAGTACTTC. Translated: CTSSQDSVRDWDEQYF.

This clone was picked up one time. V and J are TRBV6-1 and TRBJ2-7; TRBD1 or TRBD2 may be the D gene (6 bases each). The V gene lost 4 bases and the J gene lost 5 bases, with 21 bases spanning the gap. The germline V gene has CDR1 MNHNS and CDR2 SASEGT. This CDR3 contains 16 residues. This CDR3 reads CASSGNRDSGANEQYF. CDR3 nucleotides: TGTGCCAGCAGTGGAAACAGGGACTCCGGCGCCAACGAGCAGTACTTC.

The chain carries TRBV2 and TRBJ2-1, with TRBD1 matching 8 bases. The germline V gene encodes CDR1 SNHLY and CDR2 FYNNEI. The CDR3 contains 13 residues. The ends lost 4 bases at V and 9 bases at J; junction bases unmatched: 5. The CDR3 bases are TGTGCCAGCAGTGTCTGGACAGGGTCTGAGCAGTTCTTC. This encodes CASSVWTGSEQFF.

The chain carries TRBV5-6 and TRBJ2-5, with TRBD2 matching 13 bases. With 2 bases clipped from V and 5 bases from J, the junction kept 9 bases outside the gene matches. The CDR3 consists of 17 residues. Germline V gives CDR1 SGHDT, CDR2 YYEEEE. This CDR3 is CASSFSTSGGAIETQYF. CDR3 nucleotides: TGTGCCAGCAGCTTCTCCACTAGCGGGGGGGCCATCGAGACCCAGTACTTC.

This clone was seen just once. The chain links TRBV14 to TRBJ2-7; D remains ambiguous. With 4 bases removed from V and 1 base from J, the gap between germline ends came to 8 bases. The germline CDR1 and CDR2 sequences are SGHDN and FVKESK. This CDR3 region has 13 residues. Here the CDR3 DNA reads TGTGCCAGCAGCCTTCTGCATTCCTACGAGCAGTACTTC. Its translation is CASSLLHSYEQYF.

The chain couples TRBV9 to TRBJ2-2; no definite D call. The V end was cut by 3 bases, the J end by 8 bases, with 14 bases between. Germline CDR1 is SGDLS and CDR2 is YYNGEE. The CDR3 consists of 14 residues. The CDR3: CASSADPTRGELFF. The CDR3 coding sequence is TGTGCCAGCAGCGCCGACCCGACGAGGGGGGAGCTGTTTTTT.

The chain uses TRBV7-3 and TRBJ1-1; 8 nucleotides align to TRBD1. Germline V gene data show CDR1 as SGHTA and CDR2 as FQGTGA. This CDR3 spans 16 amino acids. After removal of 0 bases from V and 1 base from J, the junction contained 4 bases not matched to a gene. The CDR3: CASSLTGQEKNTEAFF. CDR3 nucleotide sequence: TGTGCCAGCAGCTTAACGGGACAGGAGAAGAACACTGAAGCTTTCTTT.

On this clone: The same CDR3 is also encoded by other DNA sequences in this sample. This chain links TRBV2 with TRBJ2-3; 9 positions match TRBD2. V lost 6 bases, J lost 1 base, and 8 bases stayed unmatched. Germline loops: CDR1 SNHLY, CDR2 FYNNEI. The CDR3 runs to 16 residues. The CDR3 reads CASSQIRTSGTDTQYF. DNA for the CDR3: TGTGCCAGCAGCCAAATTAGGACTAGCGGCACAGATACGCAGTATTTT.

This sequence joins TRBV14 and TRBJ1-2, with a weak D call TRBD1 (5 bases). CDR3 length: 13 residues. The V end was cut by 1 base, the J end by 5 bases, with 8 bases between. In germline, CDR1 is SGHDN, CDR2 FVKESK. The CDR3 spells CASSQVGGYGYTF. DNA of the CDR3: TGTGCCAGCAGCCAAGTGGGGGGGTATGGCTACACCTTC.

The chain employs TRBV6-1 and TRBJ2-7, with D perhaps TRBD1 (6 bases). This CDR3 region has 13 residues. CDR1 MNHNS and CDR2 SASEGT come from the germline V gene. V lost 6 bases and J lost 6, with 15 bases in between. The DNA for the CDR3 is TGTGCCAGCAGCCCAGGGAGAGGGGGCGAGCAGTACTTC. Its translation: CASSPGRGGEQYF.

The chain uses TRBV6-1 and TRBJ2-3, with D perhaps matching TRBD2 (6 bases). The CDR3 covers 18 residues. The ends were cut back, 4 bases at V and 0 bases at J, with 20 bases in the middle. Per the germline V gene, CDR1 is MNHNS and CDR2 is SASEGT. The CDR3, as DNA: TGTGCCAGCAGTGGGTGGGGTAGCGGAATGCCTAGCACAGATACGCAGTATTTT. This translates into CASSGWGSGMPSTDTQYF.

The rearrangement links TRBV6-5 to TRBJ1-5; D unclear. Trimming cost V 4 bases and J 4 bases, with 8 bases left between them. The CDR3 has 13 residues. The V gene's germline CDR1 is MNHEY and CDR2 SVGAGI. DNA of the CDR3: TGTGCCAGCAGTTGGGTTCGGAATCAGCCCCAGCATTTT. It yields the protein CASSWVRNQPQHF.